This TCR beta chain was profiled in a study of blood T cell repertoires in COVID-19. The wider study: Sites across the United States, Italy and Spain contributed samples from acute and convalescent COVID-19. From T cells, B-cell-depleted T cells, or PBMCs came the material, which was cDNA or gDNA.

Original processing methods: Estimation of nucleated cell counts relied on the amplification of reference gene primers. The method was immunoSEQ multiplex PCR; TCRdb's version includes in-frame clones alone and lacks a portion of them. The DNA gave D and trimming, while V, J and clone size come from that table. Altogether over 150,000 clones are present, roughly 83% being singletons, with the ten largest covering roughly 12%. The CDR3 loop spans 18 amino acids. Per germline, CDR1 KGHSH and CDR2 LQKENI. Trimming shortened V by 6 bases and J by 0 bases, and 20 bases separated the two germline ends. The rearrangement links TRBV18 to TRBJ2-2; possibly TRBD1 for D (6 bases). Sample: peripheral blood. The sequence was collected from a woman in her sixties or seventies with COVID-19, enrolled during active disease. The CDR3 DNA reads as TGTGCCAGCTCTCATAAAACAGGGTCTCTTCCGAACACCGGGGAGCTGTTTTTT. Its translation is CASSHKTGSLPNTGELFF.